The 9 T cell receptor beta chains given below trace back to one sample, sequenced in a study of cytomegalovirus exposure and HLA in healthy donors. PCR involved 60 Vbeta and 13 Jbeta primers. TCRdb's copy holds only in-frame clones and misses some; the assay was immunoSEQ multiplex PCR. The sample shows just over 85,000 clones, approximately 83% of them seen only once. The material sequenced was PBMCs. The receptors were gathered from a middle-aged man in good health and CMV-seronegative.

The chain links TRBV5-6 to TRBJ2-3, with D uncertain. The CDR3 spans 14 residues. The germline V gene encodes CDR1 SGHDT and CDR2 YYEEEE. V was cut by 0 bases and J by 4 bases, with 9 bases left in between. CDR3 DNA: TGTGCCAGCAGCTTGGGGCCTCTCCCAGATACGCAGTATTTT. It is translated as CASSLGPLPDTQYF.

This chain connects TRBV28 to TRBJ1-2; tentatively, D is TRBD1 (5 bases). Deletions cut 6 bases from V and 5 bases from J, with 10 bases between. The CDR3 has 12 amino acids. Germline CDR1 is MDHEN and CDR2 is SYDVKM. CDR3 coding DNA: TGTGCCAGCAGGTCCGGGGGGTATGGCTACACCTTC. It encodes CASRSGGYGYTF.

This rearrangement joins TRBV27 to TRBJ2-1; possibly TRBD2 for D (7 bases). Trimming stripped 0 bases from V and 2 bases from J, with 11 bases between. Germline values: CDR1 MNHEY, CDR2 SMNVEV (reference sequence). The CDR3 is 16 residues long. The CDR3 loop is CASSLSRGATYNEQFF. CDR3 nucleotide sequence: TGTGCCAGCAGTTTATCCCGGGGGGCCACCTACAATGAGCAGTTCTTC.

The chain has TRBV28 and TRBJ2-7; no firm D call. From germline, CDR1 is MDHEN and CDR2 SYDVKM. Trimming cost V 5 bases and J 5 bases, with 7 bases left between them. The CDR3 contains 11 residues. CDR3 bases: TGTGCCAGCAGTATCGTAAACGAGCAGTACTTC. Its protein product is CASSIVNEQYF.

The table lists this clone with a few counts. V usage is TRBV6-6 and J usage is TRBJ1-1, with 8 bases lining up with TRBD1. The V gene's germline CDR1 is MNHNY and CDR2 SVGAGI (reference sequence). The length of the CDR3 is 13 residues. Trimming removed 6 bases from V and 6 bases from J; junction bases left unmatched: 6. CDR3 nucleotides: TGTGCCAGCAGCTTAGGACAGGGCGCTGAAGCTTTCTTT. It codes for CASSLGQGAEAFF.

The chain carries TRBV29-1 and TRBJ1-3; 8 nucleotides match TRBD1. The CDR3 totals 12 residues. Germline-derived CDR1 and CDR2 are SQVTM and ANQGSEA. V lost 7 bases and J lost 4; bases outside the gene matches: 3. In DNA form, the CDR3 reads TGCAGCGGGACAGGGCGCGGAAACACCATATATTTT. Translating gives CSGTGRGNTIYF. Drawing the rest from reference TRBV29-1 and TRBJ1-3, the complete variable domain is SAVISQKPSRDICQRGTSLTIQCQVDSQVTMMFWYRQQPGQSLTLIATANQGSEATYESGFVIDKFPISRPNLTFSTLTVSNMSPEDSSIYLCSGTGRGNTIYFGEGSWLTVV.

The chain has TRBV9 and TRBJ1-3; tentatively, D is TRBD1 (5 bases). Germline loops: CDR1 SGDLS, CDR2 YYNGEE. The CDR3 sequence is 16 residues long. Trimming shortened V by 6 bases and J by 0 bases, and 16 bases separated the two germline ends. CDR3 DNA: TGTGCCAGCACCATGGGGCTTTCCTTCTCTGGAAACACCATATATTTT. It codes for CASTMGLSFSGNTIYF.

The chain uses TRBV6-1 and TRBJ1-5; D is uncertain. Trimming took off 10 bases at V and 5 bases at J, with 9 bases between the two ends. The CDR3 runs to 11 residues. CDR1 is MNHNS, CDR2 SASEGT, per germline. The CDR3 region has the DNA TGTGCCACCGGTCCTTATCAGCCCCAGCATTTT. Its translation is CATGPYQPQHF.

The CDR3 spells CASSQGTVQDWYSYEQYF. The CDR3 DNA reads as TGCGCCAGCAGCCAAGGAACGGTTCAGGACTGGTATTCCTACGAGCAGTACTTC. The chain recombines TRBV4-3 with TRBJ2-7; tentatively, D is TRBD2 (5 bases). CDR3 length equals 18 residues. Trimming shortened V by 1 base and J by 1 base, and 20 bases separated the two germline ends. Germline CDR1 reads LGHNA; CDR2 reads YSLEER.